This entry features one T cell receptor beta chain sequence. This clone was seen more than once but under ten times. This clone's antigen is unknown. No base quality values were provided; no much bigger clone lies one nucleotide off. These data come from a study of blood T cell repertoires in COVID-19 (dated by TCRdb to 2019 to 2021). A note on the overall study: The collaborator samples originated in the United States, Italy and Spain and spanned the acute and convalescent phases of COVID-19. The material from the prospective study consisted of cDNA or gDNA derived from T cells, B-cell-depleted T cells, or PBMCs. Subjects who had been exposed to COVID-19, were actively infected with it, or had recovered from it provided the deeply sampled blood TCRbeta repertoires that made up the dataset. The repertoires were made available in a free public database intended to serve as a resource for research on the immune response to SARS-CoV-2. Samples came from the ongoing ImmuneRACE study (first 160 participants) plus 1,254 subjects from 6 global collaborators. Nearly every sample came with metadata listing a de-identified subject ID, COVID-19 status, age in years and sex. Where HLA class I and class II types were available, the types were taken from metadata supplied by the sample provider, not from assay-based typing.

Whole blood was collected in K2EDTA tubes by collaborating institutions according to the institutions' own protocols. Collaborator samples were shipped for TCRbeta analysis as frozen whole blood, isolated PBMCs, or DNA extracted from either sample type. Its CDR3 holds 15 amino acids, cysteine through phenylalanine. Of all the DNA, just the CDR3 is kept, 45 bases in frame from base 1. V is cut back by 2 bases and J by 7 bases, with 6 bases in the junction unmatched. Via the germline V gene, CDR1 is SGHRS and CDR2 YFSETQ. The investigation overall reported the following: Clinical and demographic metadata were provided uncurated, with the amount varying by source and participant.

TCRbeta CDR3 regions were amplified from genomic DNA by means of the immunoSEQ Assay, a bias-controlled multiplex PCR. The paper's data handling went like this. The number of nucleated cells in each sample was estimated from the amplification of reference gene primers within the assay. To quantify the absolute abundance of each unique TCRbeta CDR3 rearrangement, sequence reads were collapsed and filtered. For each sample, productive Simpson clonality was calculated by taking the square root of Simpson's diversity index across productive rearrangements. In TCRdb, the immuneACCESS table is reduced to in-frame sequences with V and J assigned. These tables do not hold every clone; where another copy was compared, an unresolved V gene accounts for under half, and the others remain unexplained. The V and J calls and the clone size are those of that table, but D and trimming were determined from the DNA. Present in this sample are about 140,000 clones, 80% to 85% of which were seen just once. Roughly 8.2% of the sample belongs to the ten largest clones.

The sequence joins TRBV5-1 to TRBJ2-2; TRBD2 lines up with 9 middle nucleotides. Sequencing input: peripheral blood. The TCR sequence derives from a human donor in a cohort sampled during active COVID-19. The DNA is as follows: TGCGCCAGCAGCTTAGCGGGAGGAAAAGACGGGGAGCTGTTTTTT. This sequence encodes CASSLAGGKDGELFF.